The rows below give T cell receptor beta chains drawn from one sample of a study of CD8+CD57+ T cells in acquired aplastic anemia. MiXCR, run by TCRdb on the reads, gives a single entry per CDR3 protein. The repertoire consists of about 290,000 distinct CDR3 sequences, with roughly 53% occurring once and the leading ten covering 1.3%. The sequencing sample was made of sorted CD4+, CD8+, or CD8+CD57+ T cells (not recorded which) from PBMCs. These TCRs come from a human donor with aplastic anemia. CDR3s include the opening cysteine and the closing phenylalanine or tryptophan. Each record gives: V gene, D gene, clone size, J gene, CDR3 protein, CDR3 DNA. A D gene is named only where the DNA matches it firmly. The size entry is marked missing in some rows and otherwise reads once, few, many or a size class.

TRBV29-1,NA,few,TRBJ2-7,CSVEDRIGHEQYF,TGCAGCGTTGAGGACAGAATTGGCCACGAGCAGTACTTC
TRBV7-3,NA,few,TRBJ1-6,CASSSTVSGSPLHF,TGTGCCAGCAGCTCGACAGTCTCGGGTTCACCCCTCCACTTT
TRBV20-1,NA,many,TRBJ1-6,CSVESGGGSPLHF,TGCAGTGTTGAAAGTGGGGGCGGTTCACCCCTCCACTTT
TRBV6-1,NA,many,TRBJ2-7,CASSEATGPYEQYF,TGTGCCAGCAGTGAAGCTACAGGACCCTACGAGCAGTACTTC
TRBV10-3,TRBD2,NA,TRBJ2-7,CAISRGLAGDEQYF,TGTGCCATCAGCCGGGGACTAGCGGGAGACGAGCAGTACTTC
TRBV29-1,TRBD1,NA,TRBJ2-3,CSVATGGTDTQYF,TGCAGCGTTGCGACAGGGGGAACAGATACGCAGTATTTT
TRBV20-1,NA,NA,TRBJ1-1,CSASGGGGGTEAFF,TGCAGTGCAAGCGGGGGGGGCGGTGGCACTGAAGCTTTCTTT
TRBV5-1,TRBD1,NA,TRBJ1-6,CASSLVRTGPNTPLHF,TGCGCCAGCAGCTTGGTAAGGACAGGACCTAATACACCCCTCCACTTT
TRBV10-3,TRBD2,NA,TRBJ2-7,CAISDFQRGAEQYF,TGTGCCATCAGTGACTTCCAGCGGGGGGCCGAGCAGTACTTC
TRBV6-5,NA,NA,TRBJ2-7,CASSYGAEAYEQYF,TGTGCCAGCAGTTATGGTGCAGAAGCCTACGAGCAGTACTTC
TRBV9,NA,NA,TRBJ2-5,CASSVGGLLEETQYF,TGTGCCAGCAGCGTAGGAGGGCTACTAGAAGAGACCCAGTACTTC
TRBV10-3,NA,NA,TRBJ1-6,CAISGLGLVSPLHF,TGTGCCATCAGTGGTTTGGGGCTTGTTTCACCCCTCCACTTT
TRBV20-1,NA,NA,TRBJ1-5,CSARVGHGNQPQHF,TGCAGTGCTAGAGTGGGGCACGGCAATCAGCCCCAGCATTTT
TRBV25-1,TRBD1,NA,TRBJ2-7,CASNRSGTGRYEQYF,TGTGCCAGCAACAGATCCGGGACAGGGCGCTACGAGCAGTACTTC
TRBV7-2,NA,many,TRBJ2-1,CASSLNAQRAYNEQFF,TGTGCCAGCAGCTTAAATGCCCAGCGAGCCTACAATGAGCAGTTCTTC
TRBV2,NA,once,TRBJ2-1,CASSEEKNNEQFF,TGTGCCAGCAGTGAAGAGAAAAACAATGAGCAGTTCTTC
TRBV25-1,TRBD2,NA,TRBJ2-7,CASSVGGPKEQYF,TGTGCCAGCAGTGTGGGAGGGCCGAAAGAGCAGTACTTC
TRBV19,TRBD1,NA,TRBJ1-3,CASSITGTGQYSGNTIYF,TGTGCCAGTAGTATCACCGGGACAGGGCAGTACTCTGGAAACACCATATATTTT
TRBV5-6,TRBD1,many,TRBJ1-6,CASSRDRGDIHSPLHF,TGTGCCAGCTCGCGTGACAGGGGCGATATTCATTCACCCCTCCACTTT
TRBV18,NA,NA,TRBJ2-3,CASSPPTGYSTDTQYF,TGTGCCAGCTCACCACCGACAGGCTATAGCACAGATACGCAGTATTTT
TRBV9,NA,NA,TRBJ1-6,CASSVSGKPLHF,TGTGCCAGCAGCGTATCCGGGAAACCCCTCCACTTT
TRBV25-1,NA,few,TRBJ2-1,CASSDKRASSSYNEQFF,TGTGCCAGCAGTGATAAAAGGGCGTCGAGCTCCTACAATGAGCAGTTCTTC
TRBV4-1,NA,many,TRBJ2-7,CASSQGQGPAHEQYF,TGCGCCAGCAGCCAAGGGCAGGGTCCTGCCCACGAGCAGTACTTC
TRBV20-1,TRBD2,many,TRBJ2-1,CSASVGGGYNEQFF,TGCAGTGCTAGCGTCGGCGGGGGGTACAATGAGCAGTTCTTC
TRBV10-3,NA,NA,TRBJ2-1,CAISESRGDLDEQFF,TGTGCCATCAGTGAGTCGAGGGGAGACTTAGATGAGCAGTTCTTC
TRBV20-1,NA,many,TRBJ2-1,CSATSSHPRGVYNEQFF,TGCAGTGCTACATCTAGTCACCCACGCGGGGTTTACAATGAGCAGTTCTTC
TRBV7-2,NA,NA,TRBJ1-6,CASSLGQGGFRASPLHF,TGTGCCAGCAGCTTAGGGCAGGGAGGGTTTAGGGCTTCACCCCTCCACTTT
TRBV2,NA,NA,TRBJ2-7,CASSPTGRGAYEQYF,TGTGCCAGCAGCCCGACGGGCAGGGGGGCCTACGAGCAGTACTTC
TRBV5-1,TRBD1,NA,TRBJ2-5,CASSLQGGGETQYF,TGCGCCAGCAGCTTACAGGGGGGTGGAGAGACCCAGTACTTC
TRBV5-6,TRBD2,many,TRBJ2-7,CASSLGTSGSILNFYEQYF,TGTGCCAGCAGCCTTGGGACTAGCGGGAGTATCCTCAATTTCTACGAGCAGTACTTC
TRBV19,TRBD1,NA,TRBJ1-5,CASNHRDRTYEQPQHF,TGTGCCAGTAACCACCGGGACAGGACCTACGAGCAGCCCCAGCATTTT
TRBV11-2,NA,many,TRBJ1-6,CASSLDHRATGNSPPHF,TGTGCCAGCAGCTTAGATCACAGGGCAACAGGGAATTCACCCCCCCACTTT
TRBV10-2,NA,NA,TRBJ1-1,CASSGLQPNTEAFF,TGCGCCAGCAGTGGTTTACAACCGAACACTGAAGCTTTCTTT
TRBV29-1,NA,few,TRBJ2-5,CSVVWGAGGETQYF,TGCAGCGTTGTTTGGGGGGCAGGGGGAGAGACCCAGTACTTC
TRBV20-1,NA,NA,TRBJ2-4,CSPGAVAKNIQCF,TGCAGCCCCGGTGCAGTAGCCAAGAACATTCAGTGCTTC
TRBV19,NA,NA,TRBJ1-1,CASSRGTEAFF,TGTGCCAGTAGTCGGGGGACTGAAGCTTTCTTT
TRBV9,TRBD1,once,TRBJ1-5,CASSPDGQGLKGAQHF,TGTGCCAGCAGCCCCGATGGACAGGGCCTAAAGGGGGCCCAGCATTTT
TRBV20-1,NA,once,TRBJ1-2,CSARPSGRARGYTF,TGCAGTGCTAGACCCAGCGGGAGAGCTCGTGGCTACACCTTC